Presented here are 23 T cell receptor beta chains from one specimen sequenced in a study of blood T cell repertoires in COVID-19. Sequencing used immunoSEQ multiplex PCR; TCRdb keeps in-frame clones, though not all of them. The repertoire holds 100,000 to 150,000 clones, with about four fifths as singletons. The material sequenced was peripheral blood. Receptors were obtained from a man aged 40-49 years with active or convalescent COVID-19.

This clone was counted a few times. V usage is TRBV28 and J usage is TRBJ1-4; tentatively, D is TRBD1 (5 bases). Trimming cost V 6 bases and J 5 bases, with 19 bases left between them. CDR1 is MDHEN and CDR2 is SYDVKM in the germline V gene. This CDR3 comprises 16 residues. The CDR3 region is CASRPQNGGSNEKLFF. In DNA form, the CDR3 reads TGTGCCAGCAGGCCACAAAATGGGGGGTCCAATGAAAAACTGTTTTTT.

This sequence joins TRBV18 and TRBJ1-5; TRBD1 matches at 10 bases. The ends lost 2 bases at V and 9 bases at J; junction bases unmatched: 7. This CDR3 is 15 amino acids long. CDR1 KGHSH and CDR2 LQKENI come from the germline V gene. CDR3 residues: CASSPEGQGMGPQHF. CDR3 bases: TGTGCCAGCTCACCAGAGGGACAGGGGATGGGGCCCCAGCATTTT. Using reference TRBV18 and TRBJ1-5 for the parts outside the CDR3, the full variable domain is NAGVMQNPRHLVRRRGQEARLRCSPMKGHSHVYWYRQLPEEGLKFMVYLQKENIIDESGMPKERFSAEFPKEGPSILRIQQVVRGDSAAYFCASSPEGQGMGPQHFGDGTRLSIL.

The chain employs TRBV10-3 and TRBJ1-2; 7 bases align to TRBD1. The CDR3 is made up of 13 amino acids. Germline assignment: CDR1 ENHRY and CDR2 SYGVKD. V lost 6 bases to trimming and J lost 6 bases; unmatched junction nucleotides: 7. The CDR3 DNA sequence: TGTGCCATCAGGGGGGACAGAATCGATGGCTACACCTTC. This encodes CAIRGDRIDGYTF.

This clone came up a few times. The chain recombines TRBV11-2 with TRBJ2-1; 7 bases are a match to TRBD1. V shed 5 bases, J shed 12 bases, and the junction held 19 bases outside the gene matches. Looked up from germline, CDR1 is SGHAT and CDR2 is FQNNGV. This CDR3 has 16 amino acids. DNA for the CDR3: TGTGCCAGCAGCCAGCAGTCCGGGACAGACGGTAATTGGCAGTTCTTC. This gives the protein CASSQQSGTDGNWQFF.

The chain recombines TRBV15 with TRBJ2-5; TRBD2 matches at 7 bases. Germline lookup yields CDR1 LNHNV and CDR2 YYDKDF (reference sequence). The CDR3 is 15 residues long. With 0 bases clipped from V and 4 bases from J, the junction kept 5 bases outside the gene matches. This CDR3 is CATSRDRGRGETQYF. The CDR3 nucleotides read TGTGCCACCAGCAGAGATCGCGGGAGAGGAGAGACCCAGTACTTC.

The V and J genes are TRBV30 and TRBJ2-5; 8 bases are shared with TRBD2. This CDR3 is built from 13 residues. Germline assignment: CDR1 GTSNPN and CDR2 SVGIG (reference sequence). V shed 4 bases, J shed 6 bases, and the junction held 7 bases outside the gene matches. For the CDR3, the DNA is TGTGCCTGGAACCCGGGGGGGAGGCAGACCCAGTACTTC. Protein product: CAWNPGGRQTQYF.

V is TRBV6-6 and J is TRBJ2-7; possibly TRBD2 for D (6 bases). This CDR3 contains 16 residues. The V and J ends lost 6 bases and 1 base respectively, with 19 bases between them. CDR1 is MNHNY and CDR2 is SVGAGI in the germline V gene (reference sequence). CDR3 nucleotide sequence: TGTGCCAGCAGATCCACTTTCGCGGGACCGTCCTACGAGCAGTACTTC. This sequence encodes CASRSTFAGPSYEQYF.

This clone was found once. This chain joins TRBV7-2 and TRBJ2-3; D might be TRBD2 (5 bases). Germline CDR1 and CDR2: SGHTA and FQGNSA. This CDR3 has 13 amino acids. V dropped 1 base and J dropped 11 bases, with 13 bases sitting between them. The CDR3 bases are TGTGCCAGCAGCTTAGAACGGGGTTGGGTGCAGTATTTT. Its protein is CASSLERGWVQYF.

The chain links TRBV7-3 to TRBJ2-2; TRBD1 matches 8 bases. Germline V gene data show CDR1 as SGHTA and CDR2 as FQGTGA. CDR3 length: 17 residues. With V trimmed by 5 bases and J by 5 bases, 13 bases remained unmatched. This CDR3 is CASSLGQGTPWTGELFF. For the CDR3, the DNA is TGTGCCAGCAGCCTAGGACAGGGCACGCCTTGGACCGGGGAGCTGTTTTTT. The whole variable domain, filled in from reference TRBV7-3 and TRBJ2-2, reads GAGVSQTPSNKVTEKGKYVELRCDPISGHTALYWYRQSLGQGPEFLIYFQGTGAADDSGLPNDRFFAVRPEGSVSTLKIQRTERGDSAVYLCASSLGQGTPWTGELFFGEGSRLTVL.

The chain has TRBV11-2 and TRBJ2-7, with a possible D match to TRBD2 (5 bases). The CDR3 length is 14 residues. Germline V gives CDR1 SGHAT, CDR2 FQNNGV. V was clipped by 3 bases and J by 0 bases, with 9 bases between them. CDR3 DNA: TGTGCCAGCAGCTTCGGGGTTGGCTCCTACGAGCAGTACTTC. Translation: CASSFGVGSYEQYF.

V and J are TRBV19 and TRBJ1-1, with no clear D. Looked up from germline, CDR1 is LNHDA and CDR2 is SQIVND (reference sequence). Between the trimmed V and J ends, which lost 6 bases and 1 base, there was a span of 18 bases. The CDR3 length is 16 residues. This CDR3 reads CASSPIPVIQNTEAFF. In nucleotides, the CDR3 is TGTGCCAGTAGCCCTATACCGGTCATTCAGAACACTGAAGCTTTCTTT.

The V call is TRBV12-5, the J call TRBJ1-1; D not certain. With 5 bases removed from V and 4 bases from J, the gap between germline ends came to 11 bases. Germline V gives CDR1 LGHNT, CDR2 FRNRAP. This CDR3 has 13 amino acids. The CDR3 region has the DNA TGTGCTAGTGGTCTACGGGAGGGCACTGAAGCTTTCTTT. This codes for CASGLREGTEAFF.

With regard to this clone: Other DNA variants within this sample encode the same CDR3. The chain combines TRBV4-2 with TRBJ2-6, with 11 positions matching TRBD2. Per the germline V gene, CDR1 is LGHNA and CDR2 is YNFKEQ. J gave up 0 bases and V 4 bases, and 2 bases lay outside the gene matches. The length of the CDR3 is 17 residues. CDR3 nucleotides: TGTGCCAGCAGCCTTACTAGCGGGAGCTCTGGGGCCAACGTCCTGACTTTC. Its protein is CASSLTSGSSGANVLTF.

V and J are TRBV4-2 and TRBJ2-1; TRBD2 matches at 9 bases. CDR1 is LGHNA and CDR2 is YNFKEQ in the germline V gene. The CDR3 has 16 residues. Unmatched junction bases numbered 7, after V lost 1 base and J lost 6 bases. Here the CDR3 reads CASSQVGAGGTNEQFF. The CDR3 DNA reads TGTGCCAGCAGCCAAGTTGGAGCGGGAGGCACCAATGAGCAGTTCTTC.

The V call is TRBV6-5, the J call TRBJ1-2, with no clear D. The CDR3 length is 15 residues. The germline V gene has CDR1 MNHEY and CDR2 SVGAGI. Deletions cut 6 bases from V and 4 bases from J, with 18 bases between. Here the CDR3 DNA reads TGTGCCAGCAGCCCACACCAGGCCGTGGGCTATGGCTACACCTTC. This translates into CASSPHQAVGYGYTF.

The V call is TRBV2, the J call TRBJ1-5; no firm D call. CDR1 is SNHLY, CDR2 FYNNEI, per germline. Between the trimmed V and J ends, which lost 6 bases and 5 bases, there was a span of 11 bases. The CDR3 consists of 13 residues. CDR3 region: CASRRREDQPQHF. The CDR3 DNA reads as TGTGCCAGCAGACGGAGGGAGGATCAGCCCCAGCATTTT.

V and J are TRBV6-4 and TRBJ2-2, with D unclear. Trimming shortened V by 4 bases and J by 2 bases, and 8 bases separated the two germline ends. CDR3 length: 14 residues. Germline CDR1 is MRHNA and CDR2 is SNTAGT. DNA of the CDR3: TGTGCCAGCAGTGTGGGCCCAAACACCGGGGAGCTGTTTTTT. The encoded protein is CASSVGPNTGELFF.

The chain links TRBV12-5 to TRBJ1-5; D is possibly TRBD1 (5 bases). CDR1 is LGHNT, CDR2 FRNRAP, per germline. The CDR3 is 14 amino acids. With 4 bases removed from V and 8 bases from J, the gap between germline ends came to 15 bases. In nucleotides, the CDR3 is TGTGCTAGTGGTTCCTGGGACTTCCTGGAGCCCCAGCATTTT. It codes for CASGSWDFLEPQHF. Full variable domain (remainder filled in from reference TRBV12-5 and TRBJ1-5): DARVTQTPRHKVTEMGQEVTMRCQPILGHNTVFWYRQTMMQGLELLAYFRNRAPLDDSGMPKDRFSAEMPDATLATLKIQPSEPRDSAVYFCASGSWDFLEPQHFGDGTRLSIL.

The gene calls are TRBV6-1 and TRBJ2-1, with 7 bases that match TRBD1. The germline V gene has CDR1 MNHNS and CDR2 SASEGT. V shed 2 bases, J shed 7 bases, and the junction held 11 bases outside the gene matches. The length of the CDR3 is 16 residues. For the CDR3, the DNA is TGTGCCAGCAGTGAAACCCGGACAGGCCCAGGGAATGAGCAGTTCTTC. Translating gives CASSETRTGPGNEQFF.

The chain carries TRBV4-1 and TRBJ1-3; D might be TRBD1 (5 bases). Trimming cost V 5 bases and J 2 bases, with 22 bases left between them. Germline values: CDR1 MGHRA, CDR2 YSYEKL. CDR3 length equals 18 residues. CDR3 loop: CASSDSPGGVTAGNTIYF. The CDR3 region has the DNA TGCGCCAGCAGCGACTCCCCGGGAGGGGTTACTGCTGGAAACACCATATATTTT.

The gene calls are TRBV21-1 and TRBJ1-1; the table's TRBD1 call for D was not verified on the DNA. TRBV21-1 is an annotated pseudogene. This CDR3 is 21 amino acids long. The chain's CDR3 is CASSRSPGTGNSHSMNTEAFF. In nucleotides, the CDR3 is TGTGCCAGCAGCAGGTCCCCCGGGACAGGCAACTCCCATTCTATGAACACTGAAGCTTTCTTT.

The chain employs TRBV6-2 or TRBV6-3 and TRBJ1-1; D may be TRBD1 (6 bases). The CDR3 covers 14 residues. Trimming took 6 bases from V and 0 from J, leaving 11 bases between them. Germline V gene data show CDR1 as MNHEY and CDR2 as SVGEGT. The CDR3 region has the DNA TGTGCCAGCAGCTTCACAGGGTTGAACACTGAAGCTTTCTTT. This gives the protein CASSFTGLNTEAFF.

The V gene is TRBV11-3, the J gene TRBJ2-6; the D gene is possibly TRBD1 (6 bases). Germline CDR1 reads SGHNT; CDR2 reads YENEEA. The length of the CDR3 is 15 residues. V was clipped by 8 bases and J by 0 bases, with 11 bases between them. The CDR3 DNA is TGTGCCAGCGAGGACAGTTTCTCTGGGGCCAACGTCCTGACTTTC. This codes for CASEDSFSGANVLTF.